This is a list of T cell receptor beta chains from one sample in a study of cytomegalovirus exposure and HLA in healthy donors. Some clones are missing from TCRdb's copy, which holds only in-frame ones; the method was immunoSEQ multiplex PCR. The data show about 160,000 clones, with approximately 80% seen just once and about 1.2% held by the top ten. Material for sequencing was PBMCs. Receptor source: a boy aged 2 to 9 in good health and CMV-seronegative. The CDR3 runs from the conserved cysteine through the conserved F or W. Fields, in order: D gene, J gene, V gene, clone size, CDR3 protein, CDR3 DNA. A D gene is named only where the DNA matches it firmly. Clone size is given for some rows only: seen once, a few or many times, or a class if the clone is expanded.

TRBD1 | TRBJ1-2 | TRBV18 | few | CASSLRTGGDYGYTF | TGTGCCAGCTCCCTACGGACAGGGGGCGACTATGGCTACACCTTC
TRBD2 | TRBJ2-7 | TRBV7-2 | few | CASSLAGGPYEQYF | TGTGCCAGCAGCTTAGCGGGAGGGCCCTACGAGCAGTACTTC
. | TRBJ1-1 | TRBV10-3 | . | CAISESGTPEAFF | TGTGCCATCAGTGAGTCTGGGACACCTGAAGCTTTCTTT
. | TRBJ2-5 | TRBV7-9 | . | CASSLASAGIDQETQYF | TGTGCCAGCAGCTTAGCCAGTGCGGGTATCGATCAAGAGACCCAGTACTTC
TRBD2 | TRBJ2-1 | TRBV2 | . | CASRAGTSVYNEQFF | TGTGCCAGCAGGGCCGGGACTAGCGTCTACAATGAGCAGTTCTTC
TRBD2 | TRBJ2-7 | TRBV7-9 | . | CASSHPFGGGEQYF | TGTGCCAGCAGCCACCCCTTCGGGGGGGGCGAGCAGTACTTC
. | TRBJ1-2 | TRBV6-1 | . | CASSDGSLVGYTF | TGTGCCAGCAGTGACGGGAGCCTAGTCGGCTACACCTTC
TRBD1 | TRBJ2-1 | TRBV7-9 | . | CASSPRDSENEQFF | TGTGCCAGCAGCCCCCGGGACAGCGAGAATGAGCAGTTCTTC
. | TRBJ2-5 | TRBV30 | . | CAWSWSRETQYF | TGTGCCTGGAGTTGGAGTCGAGAGACCCAGTACTTC
. | TRBJ1-2 | TRBV6-5 | . | CASSSGQSYGYTF | TGTGCCAGCAGTTCCGGACAGTCCTATGGCTACACCTTC
. | TRBJ2-2 | TRBV5-6 | . | CASSYPGQNTGELFF | TGTGCCAGCAGCTATCCGGGACAGAACACCGGGGAGCTGTTTTTT
TRBD2 | TRBJ2-2 | TRBV6-6 | few | CASSSSGSGTGELFF | TGTGCCAGCAGTTCTAGCGGGAGTGGTACCGGGGAGCTGTTTTTT
TRBD1 | TRBJ1-2 | TRBV19 | . | CASSIADRGSKDYGYTF | TGTGCCAGTAGTATAGCGGACAGGGGGTCGAAGGACTATGGCTACACCTTC
. | TRBJ1-6 | TRBV18 | . | CASSPNRVRNSPLHF | TGTGCCAGCTCACCAAACAGGGTGAGGAATTCACCCCTCCACTTT
. | TRBJ1-5 | TRBV21-1 | once | CASSQGQHQYSNQPQHF | TGTGCCAGCAGCCAGGGACAGCACCAATATAGCAATCAGCCCCAGCATTTT
. | TRBJ1-1 | TRBV11-2 | . | CASSLGNPGMNTEAFF | TGTGCCAGCAGCTTAGGGAATCCAGGTATGAACACTGAAGCTTTCTTT
. | TRBJ1-2 | TRBV27 | once | CASGGEGANYGYTF | TGTGCCAGCGGAGGCGAAGGAGCTAACTATGGCTACACCTTC
. | TRBJ1-5 | TRBV12-1 | . | CAPVVKGEKSNQPQHF | TGTGCCCCGGTTGTGAAGGGGGAGAAAAGCAATCAGCCCCAGCATTTT
TRBD1 | TRBJ1-2 | TRBV6-1 | . | CASNIPGQDPYGYTF | TGTGCCAGCAACATTCCGGGACAGGACCCCTATGGCTACACCTTC
TRBD2 | TRBJ2-3 | TRBV9 | once | CAAGSGRADTDTQYF | TGTGCCGCCGGTAGCGGGAGGGCTGATACAGATACGCAGTATTTT
. | TRBJ1-1 | TRBV18 | . | CASSPGQYTEAFF | TGTGCCAGCTCACCTGGACAGTACACTGAAGCTTTCTTT
. | TRBJ2-7 | TRBV4-3 | once | CASSQNRRSYEQYF | TGCGCCAGCAGCCAAAATCGGCGGAGCTACGAGCAGTACTTC
TRBD1 | TRBJ2-7 | TRBV7-9 | . | CAPRRDRKKNYEQYF | TGTGCCCCCAGGAGGGACAGGAAAAAAAACTACGAGCAGTACTTC
TRBD2 | TRBJ2-1 | TRBV5-6 | . | CASSIYATSGLYEQFF | TGTGCCAGCAGCATCTATGCTACTAGCGGCCTCTATGAGCAGTTCTTC
TRBD1 | TRBJ2-1 | TRBV27 | . | CASSSSGTGDYNEQFF | TGTGCCAGCAGTTCGTCCGGGACAGGGGACTACAATGAGCAGTTCTTC
. | TRBJ2-2 | TRBV23-1 | . | CASSLFTTGNTGELFF | TGCGCCAGCAGTCTATTTACGACAGGAAACACCGGGGAGCTGTTTTTT
TRBD1 | TRBJ2-5 | TRBV6-1 | . | CASRKGQVETQYF | TGTGCCAGCAGGAAGGGACAGGTGGAGACCCAGTACTTC
TRBD1 | TRBJ2-1 | TRBV11-2 | . | CASSPGTGAYNEQFF | TGTGCCAGCAGCCCCGGGACAGGGGCTTACAATGAGCAGTTCTTC
TRBD2 | TRBJ2-3 | TRBV4-3 | . | CASSPGLAGTDTQYF | TGCGCCAGCAGCCCGGGACTAGCGGGCACAGATACGCAGTATTTT
. | TRBJ2-1 | TRBV27 | . | CASSIAEVNNEQFF | TGTGCCAGCAGCATAGCGGAAGTTAACAATGAGCAGTTCTTC
TRBD1 | TRBJ1-2 | TRBV6-1 | once | CASSELYFDRALSSYGYTF | TGTGCCAGCAGTGAATTGTATTTTGACAGGGCCTTATCGTCCTATGGCTACACCTTC
TRBD1 | TRBJ2-7 | TRBV7-8 | . | CASSLVRRQGIYEQYF | TGTGCCAGCAGCTTAGTTCGGCGACAGGGGATTTACGAGCAGTACTTC
TRBD2 | TRBJ2-2 | TRBV10-3 | . | CAISGGTSGGTGELFF | TGTGCCATCAGTGGGGGGACTAGCGGAGGCACCGGGGAGCTGTTTTTT
TRBD1 | TRBJ1-1 | TRBV2 | . | CASRVQGAVKTEAFF | TGTGCCAGCAGGGTACAGGGGGCAGTTAAGACTGAAGCTTTCTTT
TRBD2 | TRBJ2-7 | TRBV4-2 | once | CASSQEGLVSDEQYF | TGTGCCAGCAGCCAAGAAGGACTAGTGTCCGACGAGCAGTACTTC
TRBD1 | TRBJ1-3 | TRBV7-9 | . | CASSDVGTGVSSGNTIYF | TGTGCCAGCAGCGATGTGGGGACAGGGGTTTCTTCTGGAAACACCATATATTTT
TRBD1 | TRBJ1-1 | TRBV4-3 | few | CASSQVDRVGTEAFF | TGCGCCAGCAGCCAAGTCGACAGGGTCGGGACTGAAGCTTTCTTT
. | TRBJ1-1 | TRBV4-3 | . | CASSLPRMQGLNTEAFF | TGCGCCAGCAGCCTTCCCCGGATGCAGGGGCTGAACACTGAAGCTTTCTTT
. | TRBJ1-2 | TRBV30 | . | CAWRGGALSYGYTF | TGTGCCTGGAGGGGGGGGGCCTTGAGCTATGGCTACACCTTC
TRBD1 | TRBJ2-3 | TRBV18 | . | CASSPRHRGVSDTQYF | TGTGCCAGCTCACCCCGCCACAGGGGGGTATCAGATACGCAGTATTTT
. | TRBJ2-2 | TRBV9 | few | CASSRNPGLYTGELFF | TGTGCCAGCAGTCGAAATCCGGGACTCTATACCGGGGAGCTGTTTTTT
TRBD1 | TRBJ1-1 | TRBV28 | . | CASRTDQGARHTEAFF | TGTGCCAGCAGGACAGACCAGGGGGCTCGCCACACTGAAGCTTTCTTT